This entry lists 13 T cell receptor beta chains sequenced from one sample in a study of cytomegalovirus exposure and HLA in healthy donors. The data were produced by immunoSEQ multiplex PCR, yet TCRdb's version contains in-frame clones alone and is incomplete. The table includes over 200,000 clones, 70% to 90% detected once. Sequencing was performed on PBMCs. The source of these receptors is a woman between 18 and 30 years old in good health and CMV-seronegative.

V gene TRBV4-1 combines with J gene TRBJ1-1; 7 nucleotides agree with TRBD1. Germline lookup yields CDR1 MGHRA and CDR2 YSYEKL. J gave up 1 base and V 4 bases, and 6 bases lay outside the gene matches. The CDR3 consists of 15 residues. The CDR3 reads CASSPGSGGNTEAFF. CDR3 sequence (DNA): TGCGCCAGCAGCCCGGGGTCAGGGGGGAACACTGAAGCTTTCTTT.

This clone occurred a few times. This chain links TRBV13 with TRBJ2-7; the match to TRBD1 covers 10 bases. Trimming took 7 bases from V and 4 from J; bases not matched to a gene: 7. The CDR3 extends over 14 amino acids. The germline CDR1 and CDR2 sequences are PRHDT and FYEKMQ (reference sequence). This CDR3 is CASTLGDRGYEQYF. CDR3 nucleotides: TGTGCCAGCACCCTCGGGGACAGGGGATACGAGCAGTACTTC. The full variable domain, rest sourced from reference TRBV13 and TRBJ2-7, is AAGVIQSPRHLIKEKRETATLKCYPIPRHDTVYWYQQGPGQDPQFLISFYEKMQSDKGSIPDRFSAQQFSDYHSELNMSSLELGDSALYFCASTLGDRGYEQYFGPGTRLTVT.

The CDR3 spells CASSLDGSKGGQPQHF. The CDR3 nucleotides read TGCGCCAGCAGCTTGGACGGATCCAAGGGGGGTCAGCCCCAGCATTTT. The chain couples TRBV5-1 to TRBJ1-5, with D tentatively TRBD1 (6 bases). The germline V gene has CDR1 SGHRS and CDR2 YFSETQ. V was clipped by 0 bases and J by 6 bases, with 16 bases between them. CDR3 length: 16 residues.

The CDR3 DNA reads TGCGCCAGCAGCCAAGTCTCACCTGTGAACACTGAAGCTTTCTTT. As protein: CASSQVSPVNTEAFF. V gene TRBV4-1 combines with J gene TRBJ1-1; D uncertain. V gave up 1 base and J gave up 0 bases, with 9 bases separating them. CDR3 length: 15 residues. Germline values: CDR1 MGHRA, CDR2 YSYEKL.

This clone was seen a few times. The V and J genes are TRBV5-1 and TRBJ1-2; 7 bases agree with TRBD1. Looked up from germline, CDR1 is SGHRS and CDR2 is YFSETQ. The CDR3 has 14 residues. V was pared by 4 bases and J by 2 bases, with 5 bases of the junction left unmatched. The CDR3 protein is CASSREGQNYGYTF. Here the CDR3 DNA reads TGCGCCAGCAGCCGCGAGGGACAGAACTATGGCTACACCTTC.

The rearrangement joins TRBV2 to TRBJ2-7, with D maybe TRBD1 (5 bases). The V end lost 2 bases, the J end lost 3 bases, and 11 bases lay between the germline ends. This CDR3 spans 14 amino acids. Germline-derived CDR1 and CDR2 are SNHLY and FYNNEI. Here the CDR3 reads CASSERFQGYEQYF. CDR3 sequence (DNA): TGTGCCAGCAGTGAAAGGTTTCAGGGCTACGAGCAGTACTTC.

CDR3 bases: TGTGCCAGCAGTTTATGGGGAACCGGGGAGCTGTTTTTT. Protein product: CASSLWGTGELFF. The V call is TRBV27, the J call TRBJ2-2, with D hard to call. This CDR3 has 13 residues. The V end lost 1 base, the J end lost 5 bases, and 5 bases lay between the germline ends. The germline V gene encodes CDR1 MNHEY and CDR2 SMNVEV (reference sequence).

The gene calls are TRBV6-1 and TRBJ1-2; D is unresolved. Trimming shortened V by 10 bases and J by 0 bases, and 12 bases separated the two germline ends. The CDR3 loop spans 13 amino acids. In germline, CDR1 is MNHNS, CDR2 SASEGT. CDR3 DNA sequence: TGTGCCACCGGTACGGAGGCTAACTATGGCTACACCTTC. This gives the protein CATGTEANYGYTF.

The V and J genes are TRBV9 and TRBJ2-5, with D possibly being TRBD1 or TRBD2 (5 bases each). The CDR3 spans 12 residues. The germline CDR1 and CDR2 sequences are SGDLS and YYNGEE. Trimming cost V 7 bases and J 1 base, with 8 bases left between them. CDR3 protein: CASGTFQETQYF. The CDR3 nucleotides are TGTGCCAGCGGGACCTTCCAAGAGACCCAGTACTTC.

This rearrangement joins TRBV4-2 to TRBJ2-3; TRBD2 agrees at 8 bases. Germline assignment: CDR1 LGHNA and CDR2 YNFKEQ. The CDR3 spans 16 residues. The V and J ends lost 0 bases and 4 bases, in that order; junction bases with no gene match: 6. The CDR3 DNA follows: TGTGCCAGCAGCCAAGACGGTAGCGGGGAAGCAGATACGCAGTATTTT. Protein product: CASSQDGSGEADTQYF.

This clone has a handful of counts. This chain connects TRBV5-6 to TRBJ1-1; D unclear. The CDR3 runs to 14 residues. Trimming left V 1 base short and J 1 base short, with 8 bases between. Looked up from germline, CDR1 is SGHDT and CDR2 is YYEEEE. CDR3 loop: CASSLYSGNTEAFF. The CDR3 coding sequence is TGTGCCAGCAGCTTGTATTCAGGGAACACTGAAGCTTTCTTT.

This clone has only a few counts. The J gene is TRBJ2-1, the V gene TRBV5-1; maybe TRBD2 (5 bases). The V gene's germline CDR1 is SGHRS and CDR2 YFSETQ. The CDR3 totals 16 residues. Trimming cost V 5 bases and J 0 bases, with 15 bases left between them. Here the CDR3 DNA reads TGCGCCAGCAGTTACTCTGCCGGGGACTCCTACAATGAGCAGTTCTTC. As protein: CASSYSAGDSYNEQFF.

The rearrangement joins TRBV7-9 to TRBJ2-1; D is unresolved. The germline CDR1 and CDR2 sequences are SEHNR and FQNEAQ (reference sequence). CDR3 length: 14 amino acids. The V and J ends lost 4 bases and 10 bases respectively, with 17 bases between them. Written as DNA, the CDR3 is TGTGCCAGCAGCTCACATTTCGACTGGCAAGAGCAGTTCTTC. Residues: CASSSHFDWQEQFF.